Listed below are T cell receptor beta chains from one sample, sequenced in a study of Ad26.COV2.S vaccination and SARS-CoV-2 variants. Clones were read by immunoSEQ multiplex PCR, and TCRdb kept only the in-frame ones, dropping some. This table holds around 100,000 clones, about 78% found once. The source was peripheral blood, collected after recovery from COVID-19. The receptors come from a human donor who had recovered from COVID-19. Each CDR3 is given with its conserved first and last residue. D genes are given only for firm matches. Size is omitted from some rows. Given values are once, few, many or a class for expanded clones.

j_call clone_size d_call v_call cdr3_nt cdr3_aa
TRBJ2-7 NA TRBD1 TRBV5-1 TGCGCCAGCAGCCCCAGGGGGCCTTTTGGCGACTACGAGCAGTACTTC CASSPRGPFGDYEQYF
TRBJ2-3 NA TRBD1 TRBV5-1 TGCGCCAGCAGCCCGAGACAGGGAACAGATACGCAGTATTTT CASSPRQGTDTQYF
TRBJ1-5 few NA TRBV6-5 TGTGCCAGCAGTTATTCGTTGGATCAGCCCCAGCATTTT CASSYSLDQPQHF
TRBJ1-1 NA NA TRBV9 TGTGCCAGCAGCGGAGGGGTTAGTGACAAGAACACTGAAGCTTTCTTT CASSGGVSDKNTEAFF
TRBJ2-3 NA NA TRBV4-3 TGCGCCAGCAGCCACCAGAGCACAGATACGCAGTATTTT CASSHQSTDTQYF
TRBJ2-5 NA TRBD2 TRBV3-1/TRBV3-2 TGTGCCAGCAGCCGGTTGACTAGCGGGGGGGCCCGGGAAGAGACCCAGTACTTC CASSRLTSGGAREETQYF
TRBJ2-7 NA NA TRBV5-4 TGTGCCAGCAGCTCAATCTCTAGCGAGCAGTACTTC CASSSISSEQYF
TRBJ2-7 NA TRBD1 TRBV28 TGTGCCAGCAGTTCCCGACAGGGGGGGAAGCAGTACTTC CASSSRQGGKQYF
TRBJ1-1 NA NA TRBV7-2 TGTGCCAGCAGCCCAAGACGGTTGAACACTGAAGCTTTCTTT CASSPRRLNTEAFF
TRBJ1-1 few NA TRBV27 TGTGCCAGCAATATGCGCCGGGGGGCCGAGCACACTGAAGCTTTCTTT CASNMRRGAEHTEAFF
TRBJ2-2 NA TRBD1 TRBV4-2 TGTGCCAGCAGCCAGGCGCAGGGGGACACCGGGGAGCTGTTTTTT CASSQAQGDTGELFF
TRBJ2-7 NA NA TRBV5-1 TGCGCCAGCAGCTTCCCAGGGGTCTACGAGCAGTACTTC CASSFPGVYEQYF
TRBJ1-6 NA NA TRBV19 TGTGCCAGTAGGACTTATGGCGAGCAGGGAGGTAATTCACCCCTCCACTTT CASRTYGEQGGNSPLHF
TRBJ2-5 NA NA TRBV4-3 TGCGCCGCCCACACTAGGTACTCTCAAGAGACCCAGTACTTC CAAHTRYSQETQYF